This is a list of T cell receptor beta chains from one sample in a study of blood T cell repertoires in COVID-19. Clones were read by immunoSEQ multiplex PCR, and TCRdb kept only the in-frame ones, dropping some. The data show approximately 180,000 clones, roughly 76% seen once. The specimen was peripheral blood. The receptors shown here come from a woman aged 80 or over with COVID-19, enrolled during active disease. Each CDR3 is given with its conserved first and last residue. The D gene is left open where the match is weak. For some rows the clone size is stated as once, few or many, or as a class when expanded; others skip it.

TRBJ2-3,NA,once,TRBV3-1/TRBV3-2,CASSRSPAGYTDTQYF,TGTGCCAGCAGCCGCTCCCCAGCGGGTTACACAGATACGCAGTATTTT
TRBJ2-2,NA,NA,TRBV5-4,CASSFGGTAGELFF,TGTGCCAGCAGCTTTGGCGGGACCGCCGGGGAGCTGTTTTTT
TRBJ1-3,TRBD1,NA,TRBV9,CASSVGAGGSGNTIYF,TGTGCCAGCAGCGTAGGTGCAGGGGGCTCTGGAAACACCATATATTTT
TRBJ2-1,TRBD2,NA,TRBV18,CASSQTHSGSTLHYNEQFF,TGTGCCAGCTCCCAGACCCATAGCGGGAGTACCCTTCACTACAATGAGCAGTTCTTC
TRBJ1-5,NA,NA,TRBV5-1,CASSFAGASNQPQHF,TGCGCCAGCAGCTTTGCAGGGGCCAGCAATCAGCCCCAGCATTTT
TRBJ1-6,NA,NA,TRBV12-2,CASRPRGGMEPLHF,TGTGCAAGTCGCCCCCGGGGGGGGATGGAACCCCTCCACTTT
TRBJ1-1,NA,NA,TRBV5-1,CASSFRTENTEAFF,TGCGCCAGCAGCTTCCGGACAGAGAACACTGAAGCTTTCTTT
TRBJ1-2,NA,NA,TRBV29-1,CSVVTGKDYGYTF,TGCAGCGTTGTAACAGGGAAAGACTATGGCTACACCTTC
TRBJ1-2,NA,NA,TRBV4-1,CASSQDSTRAAGYTF,TGCGCCAGCAGCCAAGATAGTACCAGGGCTGCTGGCTACACCTTC
TRBJ1-6,TRBD1,NA,TRBV15,CATSRAHRGSPLHF,TGTGCCACCAGCAGAGCGCACAGGGGTTCACCCCTCCACTTT
TRBJ2-1,TRBD2,NA,TRBV7-2,CASSLAGGAYNEQFF,TGTGCCAGCAGCTTAGCCGGGGGGGCCTACAATGAGCAGTTCTTC
TRBJ1-2,NA,NA,TRBV10-3,CAISEAPWRANYGYTF,TGTGCCATCAGTGAGGCCCCGTGGAGGGCTAACTATGGCTACACCTTC
TRBJ2-1,TRBD2,NA,TRBV9,CASSGGSGGAQFF,TGTGCCAGCAGCGGAGGTAGCGGGGGGGCGCAGTTCTTC
TRBJ1-1,NA,NA,TRBV27,CASSLSRGYTEAFF,TGTGCCAGCAGTTTATCGCGGGGGTACACTGAAGCTTTCTTT
TRBJ1-2,NA,NA,TRBV5-4,CASSPGYGYTF,TGTGCCAGCAGCCCGGGGTATGGCTACACCTTC
TRBJ1-2,NA,NA,TRBV5-4,CASSADRNYGYTF,TGTGCCAGCAGCGCCGACAGAAACTATGGCTACACCTTC
TRBJ1-4,TRBD1,NA,TRBV19,CASSPPQGAPEKLFF,TGTGCCAGTAGCCCACCACAGGGGGCGCCCGAAAAACTGTTTTTT
TRBJ1-1,NA,NA,TRBV2,CASNKQGANTEAFF,TGTGCCAGCAACAAACAGGGCGCGAACACTGAAGCTTTCTTT
TRBJ2-1,TRBD1,NA,TRBV5-1,CASSLGQGSINEQFF,TGCGCCAGCAGCTTAGGACAGGGGTCCATCAATGAGCAGTTCTTC
TRBJ2-1,NA,NA,TRBV11-2,CASSPASSVYNEQFF,TGTGCCAGCAGCCCAGCGAGTAGCGTCTACAATGAGCAGTTCTTC
TRBJ1-3,TRBD1,NA,TRBV6-1,CASSSTGAGNTIYF,TGTGCCAGCAGCTCGACAGGGGCTGGAAACACCATATATTTT
TRBJ1-5,NA,NA,TRBV5-5,CASSLEGGPQHF,TGTGCCAGCAGCTTGGAGGGAGGGCCCCAGCATTTT
TRBJ2-5,NA,NA,TRBV10-1,CARGSAPRGETQYF,TGCGCCAGAGGAAGCGCACCCAGAGGAGAGACCCAGTACTTC
TRBJ2-3,NA,NA,TRBV29-1,CSVWRDTQYF,TGCAGCGTTTGGAGGGATACGCAGTATTTT
TRBJ1-3,NA,NA,TRBV10-3,CAITSDRPGNTIYF,TGTGCCATCACCTCAGACAGGCCTGGAAACACCATATATTTT
TRBJ1-1,NA,NA,TRBV6-5,CASSNRVSTEAFF,TGTGCCAGCAGTAACAGGGTCAGCACTGAAGCTTTCTTT
TRBJ1-3,NA,NA,TRBV4-1,CASSQANGQGNTIYF,TGCGCCAGCAGCCAAGCCAACGGACAGGGAAACACCATATATTTT
TRBJ2-2,TRBD1,NA,TRBV18,CASSPIQGANTGELFF,TGTGCCAGCTCACCGATCCAGGGGGCTAACACCGGGGAGCTGTTTTTT
TRBJ2-1,TRBD2,NA,TRBV25-1,CASSLAGHNEQFF,TGTGCCAGCAGTCTAGCGGGACACAATGAGCAGTTCTTC
TRBJ2-7,TRBD1,few,TRBV24-1,CATSDGTGSYEQYF,TGTGCCACCAGTGATGGGACAGGCTCCTACGAGCAGTACTTC
TRBJ2-1,TRBD2,NA,TRBV19,CASSTPYSGSSYNEQFF,TGTGCCAGTAGTACCCCCTATAGCGGGAGCTCCTACAATGAGCAGTTCTTC
TRBJ2-5,TRBD2,once,TRBV7-7,CASSPGTSGVETQYF,TGTGCCAGCAGCCCCGGGACTAGCGGGGTAGAGACCCAGTACTTC
TRBJ2-7,TRBD2,NA,TRBV5-5,CASSFGGSLYEQYF,TGTGCCAGCAGCTTTGGCGGGAGCCTTTACGAGCAGTACTTC
TRBJ1-2,NA,NA,TRBV2,CASQSGGFAADGYTF,TGTGCCAGCCAATCGGGGGGTTTTGCCGCGGATGGCTACACCTTC
TRBJ1-2,NA,NA,TRBV7-9,CASSHYSTGDNTF,TGTGCCAGCAGCCACTACTCGACGGGAGACAACACCTTC
TRBJ2-1,NA,NA,TRBV7-2,CASSLTTAGEQFF,TGTGCCAGCAGCTTAACAACAGCGGGTGAGCAGTTCTTC
TRBJ2-1,TRBD2,once,TRBV28,CASGTSGKNEQFF,TGTGCCAGCGGGACTAGCGGGAAGAATGAGCAGTTCTTC
TRBJ2-7,NA,NA,TRBV28,CASSYIYEQYF,TGTGCCAGCAGTTACATCTACGAGCAGTACTTC
TRBJ2-1,TRBD2,NA,TRBV10-3,CAISVRFSAGGHDEQFF,TGTGCCATCAGTGTCCGATTTTCAGCGGGGGGGCATGATGAGCAGTTCTTC
TRBJ1-2,TRBD1,NA,TRBV28,CASSLTTGGDGDGFYTF,TGTGCCAGCAGTTTAACGACAGGGGGTGACGGCGATGGTTTCTACACCTTC
TRBJ1-6,TRBD1,NA,TRBV5-1,CASSLDAQGASYNSPLHF,TGCGCCAGCAGCTTAGACGCACAGGGGGCTTCCTATAATTCACCCCTCCACTTT
TRBJ2-5,TRBD2,NA,TRBV5-1,CASSLGAGTSGRGRQETQYF,TGCGCCAGCAGCTTGGGCGCCGGGACTAGCGGGAGGGGCCGCCAAGAGACCCAGTACTTC
TRBJ2-4,NA,NA,TRBV28,CASSFPTGTSAKNIQYF,TGTGCCAGCAGTTTCCCGACCGGGACAAGTGCCAAAAACATTCAGTACTTC
TRBJ2-1,TRBD2,NA,TRBV5-8,CASRGLAMYNEQFF,TGTGCCAGCCGCGGACTAGCTATGTACAATGAGCAGTTCTTC
TRBJ1-2,NA,NA,TRBV29-1,CSVKGLFYGYTF,TGCAGCGTTAAGGGACTTTTTTATGGCTACACCTTC